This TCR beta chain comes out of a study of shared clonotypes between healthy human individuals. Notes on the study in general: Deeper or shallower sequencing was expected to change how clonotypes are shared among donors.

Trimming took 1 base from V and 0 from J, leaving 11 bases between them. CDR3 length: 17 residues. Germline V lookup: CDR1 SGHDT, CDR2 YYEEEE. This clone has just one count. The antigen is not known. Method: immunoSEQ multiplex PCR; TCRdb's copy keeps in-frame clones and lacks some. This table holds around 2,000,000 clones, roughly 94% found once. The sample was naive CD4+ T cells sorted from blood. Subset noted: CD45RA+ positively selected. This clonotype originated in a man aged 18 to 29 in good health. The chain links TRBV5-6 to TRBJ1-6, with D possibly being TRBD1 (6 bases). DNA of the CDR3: TGTGCCAGCAGCTTGCTAAGGGGGATCTCCTATAATTCACCCCTCCACTTT. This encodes CASSLLRGISYNSPLHF.